A single sample is the source of the 28 T cell receptor beta chains below, sequenced in a study of blood T cells in healthy people across ages. Then a second PCR, running roughly 6 to 12 cycles, was carried out with a sample-barcoded 5' primer and a J-beta primer mix. TCRdb reanalysed the 5' RACE reads using MiXCR and keeps one entry per CDR3 protein. The sample holds hundreds of thousands of distinct CDR3 sequences, about 53% seen once. Material: blood. The receptors shown here come from a man in his fifties or sixties in good health.

The V and J genes are TRBV12-3 or TRBV12-4 and TRBJ2-1; D is possibly TRBD1 (5 bases). This CDR3 has 16 amino acids. V lost 5 bases and J lost 1, with 15 bases in between. CDR3 loop: CASSKSRALSYNEQFF. CDR3 in DNA: TGTGCCAGCAGTAAGTCCAGGGCGCTGTCCTACAATGAGCAGTTCTTC.

The V call is TRBV20-1, the J call TRBJ2-7; 7 nucleotides line up with TRBD1. The junction had 3 bases not matched to a gene; V was cut back by 3 bases and J by 1 base. CDR3 size: 13 residues. Per the germline V gene, CDR1 is DFQATT and CDR2 is SNEGSKA (reference sequence). The CDR3, as DNA: TGCAGTGCTAGCGGGACAGTTTCCTACGAGCAGTACTTC. Amino acids: CSASGTVSYEQYF.

J is TRBJ2-1 and V is TRBV29-1; D not certain. There are 11 residues in the CDR3. Germline V lookup: CDR1 SQVTM, CDR2 ANQGSEA. Between the trimmed V and J ends, which lost 5 bases and 0 bases, there was a span of 2 bases. The CDR3 sequence is CSVPSYNEQFF. The CDR3 coding sequence is TGCAGCGTTCCCTCCTACAATGAGCAGTTCTTC.

The chain employs TRBV5-1 and TRBJ2-5; tentatively, D is TRBD1 (5 bases). Trimming pared 6 bases from V and 0 bases from J, leaving 12 bases between. The CDR3 loop spans 14 amino acids. From germline, CDR1 is SGHRS and CDR2 YFSETQ. CDR3 nucleotide sequence: TGCGCCAGCACCCTGGCAGGGAACCAAGAGACCCAGTACTTC. Protein product: CASTLAGNQETQYF.

The genes are TRBV29-1 and TRBJ1-4; 7 bases are shared with TRBD1. Germline CDR1 SQVTM, CDR2 ANQGSEA. This CDR3 comprises 14 residues. Trimming took 7 bases from V and 2 from J; bases not matched to a gene: 7. This CDR3 reads CSGLTGATNEKLFF. CDR3 DNA sequence: TGCAGCGGGCTTACAGGGGCCACTAATGAAAAACTGTTTTTT. The variable domain in full, with the rest retrieved from reference TRBV29-1 and TRBJ1-4, is SAVISQKPSRDICQRGTSLTIQCQVDSQVTMMFWYRQQPGQSLTLIATANQGSEATYESGFVIDKFPISRPNLTFSTLTVSNMSPEDSSIYLCSGLTGATNEKLFFGSGTQLSVL.

The V call is TRBV4-2, the J call TRBJ2-3; 10 bases agree with TRBD2. The length of the CDR3 is 17 residues. CDR1 is LGHNA and CDR2 is YNFKEQ in the germline V gene. Unmatched junction bases numbered 11, after V lost 0 bases and J lost 8 bases. The CDR3 DNA reads as TGTGCCAGCAGCCAAGAGCCCAGCGGGGGGGCGAGGGTTACGCAGTATTTT. Its protein product is CASSQEPSGGARVTQYF.

The gene calls are TRBV20-1 and TRBJ2-5; tentatively, D is TRBD2 (5 bases). The assigned J gene may be wrong: the sequence end matches TRBJ2-7 better. This CDR3 region has 11 residues. Germline CDR1 and CDR2: DFQATT and SNEGSKA (reference sequence). The CDR3 sequence is CSARGGHEQYF. As DNA, the CDR3 is TGCAGTGCTCGTGGAGGACACGAGCAGTACTTC.

There are a few counts of this clonotype. The chain has TRBV29-1 and TRBJ2-7; TRBD1 matches 9 bases. The length of the CDR3 is 14 residues. Trimming at V came to 4 bases and at J to 2 bases, leaving 6 bases not matched to a gene. CDR1 SQVTM and CDR2 ANQGSEA come from the germline V gene. The CDR3 nucleotides read TGCAGCGTTGGATCGACAGGGGGAACCTACGAGCAGTACTTC. Amino acids: CSVGSTGGTYEQYF.

This chain links TRBV28 with TRBJ2-1, with 7 bases fitting TRBD1. This CDR3 is built from 13 residues. Germline CDR1 and CDR2: MDHEN and SYDVKM. V was pared by 7 bases and J by 5 bases, with 5 bases of the junction left unmatched. The CDR3 region has the DNA TGTGCCAGCACGGGACAGAATCACAATGAGCAGTTCTTC. Its protein is CASTGQNHNEQFF. The full variable domain, completed using reference TRBV28 and TRBJ2-1, is DVKVTQSSRYLVKRTGEKVFLECVQDMDHENMFWYRQDPGLGLRLIYFSYDVKMKEKGDIPEGYSVSREKKERFSLILESASTNQTSMYLCASTGQNHNEQFFGPGTRLTVL.

As concerns this clonotype: The junction does not match germline at one end; this may be a read error. The rearrangement joins TRBV2 to TRBJ1-4; TRBD1 agrees at 7 bases. Germline CDR1 reads SNHLY; CDR2 reads FYNNEI. This CDR3 spans 15 amino acids. The CDR3 is CAGSDWGTENEKLFF. CDR3 coding DNA: TGTGCCGGCAGTGATTGGGGGACAGAAAATGAAAAACTGTTTTTT.

This clonotype was detected a few times. The genes are TRBV29-1 and TRBJ2-6; TRBD2 might be the D (5 bases). Germline CDR1 reads SQVTM; CDR2 reads ANQGSEA. The CDR3 is 13 amino acids. V lost 6 bases and J lost 4, with 10 bases in between. CDR3 protein: CSVTSGGANVLTF. In DNA, the CDR3 is TGCAGCGTCACATCGGGGGGGGCCAACGTCCTGACTTTC. The full variable domain, completed using reference TRBV29-1 and TRBJ2-6, is SAVISQKPSRDICQRGTSLTIQCQVDSQVTMMFWYRQQPGQSLTLIATANQGSEATYESGFVIDKFPISRPNLTFSTLTVSNMSPEDSSIYLCSVTSGGANVLTFGAGSRLTVL.

Comments on this clonotype: A much bigger clone sits one base away, suggesting this may be a read error. The gene calls are TRBV5-1 and TRBJ2-1; no clear D. CDR1 and CDR2 from the germline V gene are SGHRS and YFSETQ. This CDR3 spans 14 amino acids. The V gene lost 0 bases and the J gene lost 5 bases, with 9 bases spanning the gap. The CDR3 DNA sequence: TGCGCCAGCAGCTTGGAGTCCAACCACAATGAGCAGTTCTTC. This sequence encodes CASSLESNHNEQFF.

As DNA, the CDR3 is TGTGCCAGCAGTTTCTCCGGGACAGGGGGAGCGAACACCGGGGAGCTGTTTTTT. Amino acids: CASSFSGTGGANTGELFF. The chain uses TRBV12-3 or TRBV12-4 and TRBJ2-2, with TRBD1 identical over 11 bases. J was trimmed by 0 bases and V by 3 bases; bases with no gene match: 6. There are 18 residues in the CDR3.

Only a few counts were recorded for this clonotype. V gene TRBV6-6 combines with J gene TRBJ2-1; D unresolved. The V gene's germline CDR1 is MNHNY and CDR2 SVGAGI (reference sequence). Trimming cost V 6 bases and J 0 bases, with 6 bases left between them. The CDR3 contains 13 residues. The CDR3 here is CASRTPSYNEQFF. For the CDR3, the DNA is TGTGCCAGCAGAACCCCCTCCTACAATGAGCAGTTCTTC.

V and J are TRBV7-2 and TRBJ2-5; D not resolved. The DNA end lines up better with TRBJ2-7; the J call may be wrong. The germline gives CDR1 SGHTA, CDR2 FQGNSA. The CDR3 loop spans 13 amino acids. The CDR3 nucleotides are TGTGCCAGCAGCTTAGACACCTTCTACGAGCAGTACTTC. Encoded protein: CASSLDTFYEQYF.

The chain combines TRBV29-1 with TRBJ2-7, with TRBD1 matching 7 bases. J was trimmed by 3 bases and V by 4 bases; bases with no gene match: 3. Germline V CDR1 and CDR2: SQVTM, ANQGSEA. The CDR3 is 12 amino acids. This CDR3 reads CSVGRQGYEQYF. The CDR3 coding sequence is TGCAGCGTTGGGAGACAGGGCTACGAGCAGTACTTC.

This clonotype came up a few times. The chain recombines TRBV5-1 with TRBJ1-6, with 8 bases identical to TRBD1. With 6 bases clipped from V and 9 bases from J, the junction kept 11 bases outside the gene matches. The germline gives CDR1 SGHRS, CDR2 YFSETQ. The CDR3 loop spans 15 amino acids. The CDR3 DNA is TGCGCCAGCACCACCGACCGGACAGGGACTTCACCCCTCCACTTT. It specifies CASTTDRTGTSPLHF.

The chain carries TRBV20-1 and TRBJ2-7, with 7 bases fitting TRBD1. The CDR3 runs to 14 residues. V trimming: 4 bases; J trimming: 0 bases; junction bases outside the gene matches: 6. The germline gives CDR1 DFQATT, CDR2 SNEGSKA (reference sequence). CDR3 DNA sequence: TGCAGTGCTACAGGGGGAAGTCCCTCCTACGAGCAGTACTTC. This encodes CSATGGSPSYEQYF.

The chain joins TRBV12-3 or TRBV12-4 to TRBJ2-1; 8 bases align to TRBD1. TRBJ2-7 explains the end of the DNA better; the J call may be wrong. The CDR3 is 15 amino acids. CDR3 in amino acids: CASSFLQGVVNEQYF. CDR3 bases: TGTGCCAGCAGTTTTCTACAGGGGGTCGTCAATGAGCAGTACTTC.

Note on this clonotype: Relative to the germline gene, one junction end is altered; a read error may explain this. The gene calls are TRBV12-3 or TRBV12-4 and TRBJ1-2, with D unclear. This CDR3 has 13 residues. This CDR3 is CASSLGGNYDYTF. The CDR3 DNA sequence: TGTGCCAGCAGTTTAGGAGGGAACTATGACTACACCTTC.

The J gene is TRBJ2-1, the V gene TRBV20-1; a possible D gene is TRBD2 (7 bases). Germline V gene lookup returns CDR1 DFQATT and CDR2 SNEGSKA (reference sequence). The V end was cut by 2 bases, the J end by 5 bases, with 16 bases between. CDR3 length equals 15 residues. Here the CDR3 reads CSARPGGRTHNEQFF. In DNA, the CDR3 is TGCAGTGCTAGACCCGGGGGGCGAACGCACAATGAGCAGTTCTTC.

There are a few counts of this clonotype. V usage is TRBV29-1 and J usage is TRBJ2-7, with D hard to call. Germline-derived CDR1 and CDR2 are SQVTM and ANQGSEA. CDR3 length: 12 residues. Trimming cost V 5 bases and J 0 bases, with 8 bases left between them. DNA for the CDR3: TGCAGCGTTCGGGTGAGCTCCTACGAGCAGTACTTC. This encodes CSVRVSSYEQYF.

The V and J genes are TRBV4-1 and TRBJ2-7, with D possibly matching TRBD2 (6 bases). Germline CDR1 and CDR2: MGHRA and YSYEKL. The CDR3 extends over 18 amino acids. V was trimmed by 1 base and J by 2 bases, leaving 21 bases between them. CDR3: CASSQVRPSEAGAYEQYF. The DNA for the CDR3 is TGCGCCAGCAGCCAAGTCAGGCCTAGCGAGGCCGGGGCCTACGAGCAGTACTTC.

This clonotype was recorded a few times. The V gene is TRBV12-3 or TRBV12-4, the J gene TRBJ2-1; D possibly corresponds to TRBD1 (5 bases). V was cut by 6 bases and J by 5 bases, with 8 bases left in between. The CDR3 spans 12 residues. In DNA form, the CDR3 reads TGTGCCAGCAGCAGGGATGACAATGAGCAGTTCTTC. Its protein is CASSRDDNEQFF.

This clonotype was seen more than once but under ten times. V and J are TRBV12-3 or TRBV12-4 and TRBJ2-3; 14 nucleotides agree with TRBD2. Judging by the DNA end, TRBJ2-5 fits better; the J call may be wrong. The CDR3 spans 14 residues. The chain's CDR3 is CASSPGTSGGTQYF. For the CDR3, the DNA is TGTGCCAGCAGTCCCGGGACTAGCGGGGGGACCCAGTACTTC.

The V gene is TRBV10-1, the J gene TRBJ2-5; TRBD2 is a possible D gene (5 bases). The ends were cut back, 4 bases at V and 2 bases at J, with 14 bases in the middle. Germline V lookup: CDR1 WNHNN, CDR2 SYGVQD (reference sequence). The CDR3 sequence is 15 residues long. The CDR3 DNA follows: TGCGCCAGCAGTGGTCGTGACGGGATTCAAGAGACCCAGTACTTC. Protein product: CASSGRDGIQETQYF.

The V gene is TRBV5-1, the J gene TRBJ2-4; D is possibly TRBD2 (6 bases). The end of the DNA aligns better with TRBJ2-5, so the J call may be wrong. This CDR3 contains 15 residues. Germline V gene data show CDR1 as SGHRS and CDR2 as YFSETQ. The CDR3 coding sequence is TGCGCCAGCAGCTTGGAGCGGGCAGGTCAAGAGACCCAGTACTTC. Translation gives CASSLERAGQETQYF.

This clonotype was seen only a few times. V gene TRBV6-5 combines with J gene TRBJ1-2; D may be TRBD1 (5 bases). Germline CDR1 and CDR2: MNHEY and SVGAGI. The V gene lost 0 bases and the J gene lost 8 bases, with 7 bases spanning the gap. The CDR3 spans 12 residues. The CDR3 here is CASSYSGVGYTF. The CDR3 DNA reads as TGTGCCAGCAGTTACTCAGGGGTCGGCTACACCTTC.